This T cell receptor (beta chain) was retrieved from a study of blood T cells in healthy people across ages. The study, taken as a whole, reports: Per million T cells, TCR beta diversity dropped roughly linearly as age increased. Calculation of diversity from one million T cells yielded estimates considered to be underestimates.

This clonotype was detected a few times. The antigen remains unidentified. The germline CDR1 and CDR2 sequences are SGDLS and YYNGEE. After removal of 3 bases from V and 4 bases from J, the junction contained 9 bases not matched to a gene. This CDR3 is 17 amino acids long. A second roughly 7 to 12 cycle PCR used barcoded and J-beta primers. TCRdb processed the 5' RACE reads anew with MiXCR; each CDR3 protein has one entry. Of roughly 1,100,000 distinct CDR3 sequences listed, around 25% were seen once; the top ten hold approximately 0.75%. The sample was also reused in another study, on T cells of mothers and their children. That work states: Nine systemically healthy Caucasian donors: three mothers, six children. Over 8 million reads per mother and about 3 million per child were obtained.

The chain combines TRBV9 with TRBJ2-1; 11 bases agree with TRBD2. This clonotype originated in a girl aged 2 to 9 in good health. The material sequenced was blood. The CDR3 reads CASSDSSRLAGYNEQFF. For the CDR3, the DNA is TGTGCCAGCAGCGACAGCTCACGACTAGCGGGGTACAATGAGCAGTTCTTC.